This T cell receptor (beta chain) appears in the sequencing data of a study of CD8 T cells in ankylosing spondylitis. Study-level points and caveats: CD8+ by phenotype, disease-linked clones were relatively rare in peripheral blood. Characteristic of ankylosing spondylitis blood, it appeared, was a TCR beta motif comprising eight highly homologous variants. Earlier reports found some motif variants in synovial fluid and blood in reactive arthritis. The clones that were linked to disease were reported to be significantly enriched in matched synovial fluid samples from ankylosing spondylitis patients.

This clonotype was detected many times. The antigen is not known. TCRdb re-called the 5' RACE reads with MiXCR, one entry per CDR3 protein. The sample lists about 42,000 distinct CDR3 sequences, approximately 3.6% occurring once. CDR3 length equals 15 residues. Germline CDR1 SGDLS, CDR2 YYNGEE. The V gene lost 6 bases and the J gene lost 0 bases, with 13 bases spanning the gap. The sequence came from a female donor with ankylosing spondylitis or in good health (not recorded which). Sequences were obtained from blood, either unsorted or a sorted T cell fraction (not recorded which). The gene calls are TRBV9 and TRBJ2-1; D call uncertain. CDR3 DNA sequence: TGTGCCAGCACCCCGACCCAGAGCTCCTACAATGAGCAGTTCTTC. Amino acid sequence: CASTPTQSSYNEQFF.